What follows is one T cell receptor beta chain and its context. A single count supports this clone. What this receptor recognizes is not known. Base qualities were left out, and no much larger clone turns up one base away. Genomic DNA was isolated from the sorted cells so that the TCRbeta CDR3 region could be sequenced. TCRbeta CDR3 regions were sequenced using the immunoSEQ Assay. TCRdb holds this immuneACCESS table with in-frame rearrangements only. Some clones are missing; in checked studies, unresolved V genes explain under half, and the rest has no known cause. A total of about 34,000 clones appear in this sample, 80% to 95% of them only once. The leading ten clones occupy about 4.2% of the sample. This specimen comes from a study of OX40 agonist ivuxolimab in advanced cancers. Study-wide context: Ivuxolimab, which targeted the costimulatory receptor OX40 (CD134), was an agonistic, fully human IgG2 monoclonal antibody. Intravenous ivuxolimab was administered to patients every 2 weeks at six dose levels: 0.01, 0.1, 0.3, 1.5, 3 and 10 mg/kg. The monotherapy dose-escalation portion (N of about 57 patients) of the phase I ivuxolimab trial is reported in the paper. The purpose of peripheral TCRbeta sequencing was to test whether ivuxolimab changed TCR sequence diversity and led to clonal T-cell expansion. Partial responses occurred in three dose-escalation patients: two with cutaneous melanoma and one with hepatocellular carcinoma. Prior anti-PD-1, anti-PD-L1 or anti-CTLA-4 therapy was permitted, and approximately 41% of dose-escalation patients had received checkpoint inhibitors. Of the roughly 52 dose-escalation patients, hepatocellular carcinoma was present in around 20, melanoma in roughly 15, renal cell carcinoma in 9 and head and neck cancer in 9. A male proportion of roughly 80% and a mean age of 60 years, ranging from about 23 to 90, were recorded for the dose-escalation cohort.

Trimming removed 6 bases from V and 0 bases from J; the gene matches leave 3 bases unexplained. CDR1 is given as MNHNS and CDR2 as SASEGT, both from the germline V gene. The CDR3 runs 15 amino acids, cysteine and phenylalanine included. CDR3 DNA only is kept here, 45 bases in frame from base 1. Study-wide conclusions, independent of this receptor: The antigen specificity of the peripheral T cells that underwent clonal expansion was not determined. After ivuxolimab, CD8+ T cells had more expanded clones than CD4+ T cells on average. Low levels of normalized T-cell clonal expansion were also seen in some patients who did not respond. Partial responders in the 0.1-3.0 mg/kg groups had among the lowest normalized peripheral clonal expansion, especially among CD8+ T cells. Clonal expansion of both CD4+ and CD8+ blood T cells was observed from baseline to week 6 at doses 0.1 to 3.0 mg/kg.

The trial excluded patients who had a history of autoimmune disease or who were on systemic immunosuppression. Peripheral blood for TCR sequencing was collected from all dose cohorts at baseline, on cycle 4 day 1, and on cycle 7 day 1. The samples were taken from a phase I, first-in-human, multicenter, open-label dose-escalation trial of ivuxolimab. Adults with locally advanced or metastatic melanoma, renal cell carcinoma, hepatocellular carcinoma or head and neck squamous cell carcinoma were enrolled in the trial. Before TCR sequencing, CD4+ and CD8+ T cells were separately sorted from peripheral blood.

The starting material was CD4+ or CD8+ T cells sorted from blood, obtained in a trial of the OX40 agonist ivuxolimab. The source is an adult with an advanced solid tumor such as melanoma, head and neck, liver or kidney cancer. This chain joins TRBV6-1 to TRBJ2-1, with TRBD2 matching 9 junction bases. The CDR3 region reads CASRRLADSYNEQFF. In nucleotide form, the sequence is TGTGCCAGCAGAAGACTAGCGGACTCCTACAATGAGCAGTTCTTC.